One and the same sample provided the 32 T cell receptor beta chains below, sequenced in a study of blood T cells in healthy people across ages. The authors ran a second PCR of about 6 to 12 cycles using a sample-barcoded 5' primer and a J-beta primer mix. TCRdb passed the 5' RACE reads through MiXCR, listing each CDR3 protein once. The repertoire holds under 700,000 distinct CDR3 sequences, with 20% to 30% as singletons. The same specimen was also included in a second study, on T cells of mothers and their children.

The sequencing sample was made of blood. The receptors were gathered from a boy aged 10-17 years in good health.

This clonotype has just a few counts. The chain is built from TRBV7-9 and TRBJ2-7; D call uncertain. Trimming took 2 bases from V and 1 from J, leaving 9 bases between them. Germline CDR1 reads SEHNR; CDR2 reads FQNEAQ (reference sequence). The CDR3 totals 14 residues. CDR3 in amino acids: CASSLLPESYEQYF. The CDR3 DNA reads TGTGCCAGCAGCTTACTTCCGGAATCCTACGAGCAGTACTTC.

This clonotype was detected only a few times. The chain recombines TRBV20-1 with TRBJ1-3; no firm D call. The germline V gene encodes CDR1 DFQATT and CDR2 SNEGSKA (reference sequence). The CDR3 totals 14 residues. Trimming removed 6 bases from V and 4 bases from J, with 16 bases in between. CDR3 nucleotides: TGCAGTGCCTGGAGCCCCGGAGAGGGAAACACCATATATTTT. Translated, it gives CSAWSPGEGNTIYF.

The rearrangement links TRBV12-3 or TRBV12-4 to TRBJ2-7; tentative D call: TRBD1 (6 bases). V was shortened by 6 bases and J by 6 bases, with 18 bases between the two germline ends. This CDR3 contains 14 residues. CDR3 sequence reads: CASRPTGTPVEQYF. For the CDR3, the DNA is TGTGCCAGCAGACCCACGGGGACACCGGTCGAGCAGTACTTC.

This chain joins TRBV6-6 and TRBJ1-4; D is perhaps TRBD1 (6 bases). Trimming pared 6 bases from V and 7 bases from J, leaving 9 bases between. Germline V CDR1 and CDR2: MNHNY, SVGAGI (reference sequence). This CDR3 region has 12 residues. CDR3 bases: TGTGCCAGCAGCAGGGGAGTTGAAAAACTGTTTTTT. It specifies CASSRGVEKLFF.

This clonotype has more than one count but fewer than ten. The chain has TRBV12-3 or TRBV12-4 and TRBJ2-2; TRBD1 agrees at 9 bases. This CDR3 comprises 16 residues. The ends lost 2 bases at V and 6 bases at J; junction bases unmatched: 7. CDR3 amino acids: CASSLNAGTGSGELFF. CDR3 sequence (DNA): TGTGCCAGCAGTTTAAACGCGGGGACAGGGTCCGGGGAGCTGTTTTTT.

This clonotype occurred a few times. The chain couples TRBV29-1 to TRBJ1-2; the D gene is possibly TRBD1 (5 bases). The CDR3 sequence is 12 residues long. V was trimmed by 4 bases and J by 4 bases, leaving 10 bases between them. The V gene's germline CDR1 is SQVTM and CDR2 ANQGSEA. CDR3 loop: CSVVSGSYGYTF. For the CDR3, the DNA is TGCAGCGTTGTTTCAGGGTCCTATGGCTACACCTTC. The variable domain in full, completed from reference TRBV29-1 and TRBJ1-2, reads SAVISQKPSRDICQRGTSLTIQCQVDSQVTMMFWYRQQPGQSLTLIATANQGSEATYESGFVIDKFPISRPNLTFSTLTVSNMSPEDSSIYLCSVVSGSYGYTFGSGTRLTVV.

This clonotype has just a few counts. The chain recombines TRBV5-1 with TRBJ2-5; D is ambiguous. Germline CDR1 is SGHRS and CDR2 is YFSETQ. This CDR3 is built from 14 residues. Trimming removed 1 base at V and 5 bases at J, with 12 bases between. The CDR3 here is CASSLYRAEETQYF. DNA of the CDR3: TGCGCCAGCAGCTTGTATAGGGCGGAGGAGACCCAGTACTTC.

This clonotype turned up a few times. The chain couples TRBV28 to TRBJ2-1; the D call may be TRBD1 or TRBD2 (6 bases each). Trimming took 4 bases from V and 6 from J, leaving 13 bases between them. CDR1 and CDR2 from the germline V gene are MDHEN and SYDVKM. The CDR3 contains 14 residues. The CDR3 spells CASSYRGRGNEQFF. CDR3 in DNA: TGTGCCAGCAGTTATCGGGGGCGCGGCAATGAGCAGTTCTTC.

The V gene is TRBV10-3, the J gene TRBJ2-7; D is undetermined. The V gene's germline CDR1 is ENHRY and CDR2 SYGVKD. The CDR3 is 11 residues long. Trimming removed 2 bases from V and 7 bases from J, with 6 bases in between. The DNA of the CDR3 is TGTGCCATCAGTGAGAGGGTTGAGCAGTACTTC. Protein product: CAISERVEQYF.

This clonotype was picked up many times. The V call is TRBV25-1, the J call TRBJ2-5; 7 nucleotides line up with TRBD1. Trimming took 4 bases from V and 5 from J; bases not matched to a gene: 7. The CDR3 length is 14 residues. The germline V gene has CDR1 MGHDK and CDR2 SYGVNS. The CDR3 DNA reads TGTGCCAGCAGTGGTTACAGGGGCGGTGAGACCCAGTACTTC. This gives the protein CASSGYRGGETQYF.

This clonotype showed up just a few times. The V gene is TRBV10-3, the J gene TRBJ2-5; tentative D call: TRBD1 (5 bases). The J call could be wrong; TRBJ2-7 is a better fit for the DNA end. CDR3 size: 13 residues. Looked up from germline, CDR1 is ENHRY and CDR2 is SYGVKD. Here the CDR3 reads CAISDQGGYEQYF. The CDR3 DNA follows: TGTGCCATCAGTGACCAGGGCGGCTACGAGCAGTACTTC.

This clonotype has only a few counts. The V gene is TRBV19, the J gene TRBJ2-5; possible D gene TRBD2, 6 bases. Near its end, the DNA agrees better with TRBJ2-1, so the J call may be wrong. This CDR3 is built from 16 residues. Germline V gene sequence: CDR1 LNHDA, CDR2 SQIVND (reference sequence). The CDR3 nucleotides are TGTGCCAGTAGTATAGACGTCGGTCTAGCGCGGTATGAGCAGTTCTTC. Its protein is CASSIDVGLARYEQFF.

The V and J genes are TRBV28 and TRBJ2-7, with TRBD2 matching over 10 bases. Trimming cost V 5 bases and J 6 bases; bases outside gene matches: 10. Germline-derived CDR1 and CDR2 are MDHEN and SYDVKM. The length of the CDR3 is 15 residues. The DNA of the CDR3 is TGTGCCAGCAGTCCGCTAGCGGGAGCAGGGTTCGAGCAGTACTTC. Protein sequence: CASSPLAGAGFEQYF.

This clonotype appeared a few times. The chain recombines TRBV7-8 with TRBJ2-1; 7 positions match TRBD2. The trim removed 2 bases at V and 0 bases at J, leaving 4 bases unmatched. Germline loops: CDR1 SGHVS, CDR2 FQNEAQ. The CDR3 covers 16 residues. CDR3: CASSLSGGPSYNEQFF. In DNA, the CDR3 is TGTGCCAGCAGCTTATCGGGGGGTCCCTCCTACAATGAGCAGTTCTTC.

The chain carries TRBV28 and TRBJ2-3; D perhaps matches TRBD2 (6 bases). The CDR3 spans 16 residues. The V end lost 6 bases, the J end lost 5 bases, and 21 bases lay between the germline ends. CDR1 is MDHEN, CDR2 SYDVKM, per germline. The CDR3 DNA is TGTGCCAGCAGCCCCGGGACTCCGATAGCACAAGATACGCAGTATTTT. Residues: CASSPGTPIAQDTQYF.

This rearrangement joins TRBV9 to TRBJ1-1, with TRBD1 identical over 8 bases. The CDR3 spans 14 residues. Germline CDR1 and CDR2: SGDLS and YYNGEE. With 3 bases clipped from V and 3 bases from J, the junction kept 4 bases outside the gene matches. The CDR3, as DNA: TGTGCCAGCAGCGCCTACAGGGGGGACACTGAAGCTTTCTTT. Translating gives CASSAYRGDTEAFF.

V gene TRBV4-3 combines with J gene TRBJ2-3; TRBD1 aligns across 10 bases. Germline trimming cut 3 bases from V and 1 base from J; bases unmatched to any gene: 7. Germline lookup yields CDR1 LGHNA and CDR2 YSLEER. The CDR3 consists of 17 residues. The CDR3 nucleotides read TGCGCCAGCAGCCAGGAAGACAGGGGGCGCCGCACAGATACGCAGTATTTT. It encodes CASSQEDRGRRTDTQYF.

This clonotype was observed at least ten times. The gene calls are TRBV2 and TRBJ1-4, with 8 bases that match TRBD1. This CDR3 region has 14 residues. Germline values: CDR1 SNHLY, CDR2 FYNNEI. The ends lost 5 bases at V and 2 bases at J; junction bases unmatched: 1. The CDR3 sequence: CASSRQGTNEKLFF. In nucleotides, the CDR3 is TGTGCCAGCAGTCGACAGGGGACTAATGAAAAACTGTTTTTT.

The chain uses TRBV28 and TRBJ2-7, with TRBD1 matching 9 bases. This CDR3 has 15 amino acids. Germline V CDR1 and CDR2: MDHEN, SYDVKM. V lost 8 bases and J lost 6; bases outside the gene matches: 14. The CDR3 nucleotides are TGTGCCAGCCGAGCCCCGGGACAGGGAGACCGCGAGCAGTACTTC. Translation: CASRAPGQGDREQYF.

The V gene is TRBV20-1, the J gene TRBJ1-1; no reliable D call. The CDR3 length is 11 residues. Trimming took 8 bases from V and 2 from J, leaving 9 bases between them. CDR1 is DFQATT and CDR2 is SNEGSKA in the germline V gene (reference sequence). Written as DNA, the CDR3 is TGCAGTACAAGACCCAACACTGAAGCTTTCTTT. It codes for CSTRPNTEAFF.

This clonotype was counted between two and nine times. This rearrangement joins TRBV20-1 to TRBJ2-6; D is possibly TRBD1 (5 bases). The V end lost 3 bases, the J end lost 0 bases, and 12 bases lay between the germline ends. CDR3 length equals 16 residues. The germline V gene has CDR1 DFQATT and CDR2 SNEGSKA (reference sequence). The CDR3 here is CSARDMEDSGANVLTF. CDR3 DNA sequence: TGCAGTGCTAGGGACATGGAAGACTCTGGGGCCAACGTCCTGACTTTC.

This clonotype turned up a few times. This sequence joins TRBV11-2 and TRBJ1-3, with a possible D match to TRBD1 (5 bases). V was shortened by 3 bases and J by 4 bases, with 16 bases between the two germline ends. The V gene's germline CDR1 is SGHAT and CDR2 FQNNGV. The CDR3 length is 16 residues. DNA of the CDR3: TGTGCCAGCAGCTTCTTCCAGGGAGTGGCGGGAAACACCATATATTTT. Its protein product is CASSFFQGVAGNTIYF. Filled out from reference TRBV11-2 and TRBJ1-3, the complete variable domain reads EAGVAQSPRYKIIEKRQSVAFWCNPISGHATLYWYQQILGQGPKLLIQFQNNGVVDDSQLPKDRFSAERLKGVDSTLKIQPAKLEDSAVYLCASSFFQGVAGNTIYFGEGSWLTVV.

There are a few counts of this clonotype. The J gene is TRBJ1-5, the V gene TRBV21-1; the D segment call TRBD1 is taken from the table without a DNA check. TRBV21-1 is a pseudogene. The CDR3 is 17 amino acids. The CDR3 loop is CASSGLGQRYSNRPQHF. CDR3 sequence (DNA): TGTGCCAGCAGCGGTTTGGGACAGCGATATAGCAATCGGCCCCAGCATTTT.

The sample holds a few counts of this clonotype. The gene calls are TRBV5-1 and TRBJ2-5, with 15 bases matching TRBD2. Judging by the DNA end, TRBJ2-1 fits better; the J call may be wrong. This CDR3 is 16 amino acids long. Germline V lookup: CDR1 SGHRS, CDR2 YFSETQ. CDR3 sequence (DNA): TGCGCCAGCAGTCTTGGGACTAGCGGGAGGTCCAATGAGCAGTTCTTC. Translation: CASSLGTSGRSNEQFF.

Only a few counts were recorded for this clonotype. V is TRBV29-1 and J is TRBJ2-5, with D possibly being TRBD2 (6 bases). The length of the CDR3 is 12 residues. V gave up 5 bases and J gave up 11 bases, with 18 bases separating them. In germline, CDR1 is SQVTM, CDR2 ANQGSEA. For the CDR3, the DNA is TGCAGCGTTCGCGGGACGAGATACGGGCAGTACTTC. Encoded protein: CSVRGTRYGQYF.

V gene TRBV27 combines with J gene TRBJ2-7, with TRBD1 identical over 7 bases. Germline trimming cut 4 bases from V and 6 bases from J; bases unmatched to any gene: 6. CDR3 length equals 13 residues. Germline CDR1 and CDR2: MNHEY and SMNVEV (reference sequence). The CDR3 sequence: CASSYRGRSEQYF. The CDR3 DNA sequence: TGTGCCAGCAGTTACAGGGGAAGATCCGAGCAGTACTTC.

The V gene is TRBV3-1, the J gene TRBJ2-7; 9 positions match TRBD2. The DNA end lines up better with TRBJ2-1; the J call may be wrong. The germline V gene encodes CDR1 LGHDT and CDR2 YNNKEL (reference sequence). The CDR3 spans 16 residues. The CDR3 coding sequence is TGTGCCAGCAGCCGACCGGGACTAGCCTTCTACAATGAGCAGTTCTTC. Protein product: CASSRPGLAFYNEQFF.

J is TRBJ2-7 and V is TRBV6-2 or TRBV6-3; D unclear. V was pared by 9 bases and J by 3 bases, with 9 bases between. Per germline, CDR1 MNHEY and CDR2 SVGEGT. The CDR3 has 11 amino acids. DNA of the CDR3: TGTGCCAGTGCTGGGGACTACGAGCAGTACTTC. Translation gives CASAGDYEQYF.

This chain's CDR3 is CASSFLASGVNEQFF. In DNA form, the CDR3 reads TGTGCCAGCAGCTTTCTCGCCAGCGGGGTCAATGAGCAGTTCTTC. This chain joins TRBV7-3 and TRBJ2-1; 7 bases fit TRBD2. The CDR3 runs to 15 residues. From germline, CDR1 is SGHTA and CDR2 FQGTGA. V lost 3 bases to trimming and J lost 6 bases; unmatched junction nucleotides: 8.

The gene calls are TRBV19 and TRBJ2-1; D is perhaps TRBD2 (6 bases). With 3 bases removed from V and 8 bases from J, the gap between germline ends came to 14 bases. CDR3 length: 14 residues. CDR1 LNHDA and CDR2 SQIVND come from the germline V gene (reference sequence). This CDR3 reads CASSMPGLSDEQFF. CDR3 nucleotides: TGTGCCAGTAGTATGCCGGGACTCTCGGATGAGCAGTTCTTC.

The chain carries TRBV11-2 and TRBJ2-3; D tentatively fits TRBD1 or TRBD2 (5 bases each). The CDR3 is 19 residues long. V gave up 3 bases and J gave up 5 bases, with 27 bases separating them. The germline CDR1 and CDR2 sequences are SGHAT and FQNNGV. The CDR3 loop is CASSFNLLDFGSRGDTQYF. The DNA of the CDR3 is TGTGCCAGCAGCTTTAATCTCTTGGACTTTGGATCGAGGGGAGATACGCAGTATTTT.

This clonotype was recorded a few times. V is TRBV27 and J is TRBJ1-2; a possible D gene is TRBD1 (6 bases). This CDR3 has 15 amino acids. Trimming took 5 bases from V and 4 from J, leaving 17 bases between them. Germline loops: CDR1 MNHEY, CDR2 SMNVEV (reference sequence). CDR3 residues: CASSPQGSSLYGYTF. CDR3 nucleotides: TGTGCCAGCAGTCCCCAGGGGTCTTCCCTCTATGGCTACACCTTC.